Detailed here is one T cell receptor beta chain. Its target is unknown. The method was immunoSEQ multiplex PCR; TCRdb's version includes in-frame clones alone and lacks a portion of them. In the table there are approximately 10,000 clones, around 45% of which are singletons. Coculture of the mixed lymphocyte reaction cells took place at 37 degrees C and lasted approximately six days. The data were obtained in a study of siplizumab effects on memory and regulatory T cells. Across the study: Siplizumab-treated (around 1.1 ug/mL) and drug-free mixed lymphocyte reactions were paired. Study-wide results and limits: Naive T cells, seemingly more diverse than memory cells, seemed major alloresponse contributors. In siplizumab conditions, mappable alloreactive CD4+ clones averaged around 69% Treg-derived, against approximately 27% in controls.

The V gene lost 5 bases and the J gene lost 8 bases, with 11 bases spanning the gap. The CDR3 is 12 amino acids. Germline assignment: CDR1 SGHAT and CDR2 FQNNGV. This rearrangement joins TRBV11-2 to TRBJ2-3, with D unclear. The TCR was taken from a human donor in good health; the cells came from an allogeneic mixed lymphocyte reaction. Some clones in this sample may be carry-over from other donors' samples. Material for sequencing was CFSE-low (dividing) CD8+ T cells sorted from an allogeneic mixed lymphocyte reaction. The CDR3 nucleotides read TGTGCCAGCAGCACCAACCCGAGTACGCAGTATTTT. As protein: CASSTNPSTQYF.